The 8 T cell receptor beta chains presented below share a single source sample, sequenced in a study of blood T cell repertoires in COVID-19. Clones were read by immunoSEQ multiplex PCR, and TCRdb kept only the in-frame ones, dropping some. This table has around 100,000 clones, around four fifths appearing once. Source material: peripheral blood. The receptors stem from a man in his 70s with active or convalescent COVID-19.

The chain carries TRBV19 and TRBJ1-4; 8 bases line up with TRBD1. The CDR3 spans 13 residues. J lost 8 bases, V lost 4 bases, and 3 bases had no gene match. Germline V CDR1 and CDR2: LNHDA, SQIVND (reference sequence). The CDR3 bases are TGTGCCAGTAGTAGGGGGACAGGCGAAAAACTGTTTTTT. Translation: CASSRGTGEKLFF.

The chain carries TRBV4-2 and TRBJ1-6; TRBD1 matches at 9 bases. This CDR3 has 15 residues. Per the germline V gene, CDR1 is LGHNA and CDR2 is YNFKEQ. After removal of 3 bases from V and 10 bases from J, the junction contained 7 bases not matched to a gene. CDR3 loop: CASSHPQGAESPLHF. The DNA of the CDR3 is TGTGCCAGCAGCCACCCACAGGGGGCTGAGTCACCCCTCCACTTT.

The chain joins TRBV25-1 to TRBJ1-4; TRBD1 aligns across 7 bases. In germline, CDR1 is MGHDK, CDR2 SYGVNS. The V gene end was trimmed by 2 bases and the J gene end by 8 bases; junction bases not matched to a gene: 11. This CDR3 contains 16 residues. As DNA, the CDR3 is TGTGCCAGCAGTGAAGGACGGACAGGTCGGGGGGAAAAACTGTTTTTT. Translating it yields CASSEGRTGRGEKLFF.

The V and J genes are TRBV10-3 and TRBJ1-4; D is possibly TRBD1 (6 bases). V was trimmed by 4 bases and J by 7 bases, leaving 10 bases between them. Germline loops: CDR1 ENHRY, CDR2 SYGVKD. There are 13 residues in the CDR3. CDR3 sequence reads: CAISGQGTEKLFF. CDR3 nucleotides: TGTGCCATCAGTGGTCAGGGGACTGAAAAACTGTTTTTT.

The chain carries TRBV4-1 and TRBJ2-7; TRBD2 agrees at 11 bases. The trim removed 3 bases at V and 6 bases at J, leaving 10 bases unmatched. The germline V gene encodes CDR1 MGHRA and CDR2 YSYEKL. The CDR3 loop spans 16 amino acids. CDR3 nucleotides: TGCGCCAGCAGCCAGCGGATAGCGGGAGGGCCTGGCGAGCAGTACTTC. This codes for CASSQRIAGGPGEQYF.

The V and J genes are TRBV2 and TRBJ2-7, with 8 bases lining up with TRBD1. Germline V gene lookup returns CDR1 SNHLY and CDR2 FYNNEI. The CDR3 totals 15 residues. The V segment lost 4 bases and the J segment 0 bases; nucleotides outside the gene matches: 5. CDR3 sequence (DNA): TGTGCCAGCAGTGGGAGGACAGGGTACTCCTACGAGCAGTACTTC. Encoded protein: CASSGRTGYSYEQYF.

This clone was detected a few times. The rearrangement links TRBV7-2 to TRBJ2-3; D remains unclear. V was shortened by 7 bases and J by 6 bases, with 8 bases between the two germline ends. The CDR3 contains 11 residues. The V gene's germline CDR1 is SGHTA and CDR2 FQGNSA. This chain's CDR3 is CASTSADTQYF. The CDR3 nucleotides are TGTGCCAGCACATCCGCGGATACGCAGTATTTT.

The V call is TRBV7-2, the J call TRBJ2-5, with 10 bases matching TRBD2. Germline V gene sequence: CDR1 SGHTA, CDR2 FQGNSA. This CDR3 region has 16 residues. After removal of 5 bases from V and 4 bases from J, the junction contained 10 bases not matched to a gene. The CDR3: CASSAHLAGVGETQYF. The CDR3 nucleotides are TGTGCCAGCAGCGCCCACCTAGCGGGAGTGGGAGAGACCCAGTACTTC.